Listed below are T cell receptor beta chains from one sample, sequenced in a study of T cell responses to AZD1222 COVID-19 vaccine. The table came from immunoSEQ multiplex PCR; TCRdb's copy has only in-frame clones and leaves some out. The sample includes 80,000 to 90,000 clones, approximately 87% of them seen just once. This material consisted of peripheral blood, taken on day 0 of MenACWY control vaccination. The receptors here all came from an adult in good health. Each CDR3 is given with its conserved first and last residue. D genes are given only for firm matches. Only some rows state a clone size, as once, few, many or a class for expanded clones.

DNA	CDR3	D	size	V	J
TGTGCCAGCAGGGACCAATTCAGGGGATCCTACGAGCAGTACTTC	CASRDQFRGSYEQYF	.	once	TRBV5-6	TRBJ2-7
TGCAGTGCGGGCAGGGTTGAGACCCAGTACTTC	CSAGRVETQYF	.	.	TRBV20-1	TRBJ2-5
TGTGCCAGCAGTTACGTTGGGTACGAGCAGTACTTC	CASSYVGYEQYF	.	.	TRBV6-2/TRBV6-3	TRBJ2-7
TGTGCCAGCTCCCGCGACCGAGGAGAGCAGTACTTC	CASSRDRGEQYF	.	.	TRBV27	TRBJ2-7
TGTGCCAGCAGCCCTCGACAGGGACCTAACTATGGCTACACCTTC	CASSPRQGPNYGYTF	TRBD1	.	TRBV7-9	TRBJ1-2
TGTGCCAGCAGCTTCGGCGAGAACACTGAAGCTTTCTTT	CASSFGENTEAFF	.	.	TRBV5-6	TRBJ1-1
TGCGCCAGCAGCCGGTGGAATGGGGGAGAAGAGACCCAGTACTTC	CASSRWNGGEETQYF	.	.	TRBV4-3	TRBJ2-5
TGCGCCAGCAGCGGAAGCAGGGCCTCCTACGAGCAGTACTTC	CASSGSRASYEQYF	.	.	TRBV5-1	TRBJ2-7
TGTGCCAGCAGTCCCGACAACCAGCCCCAGCATTTT	CASSPDNQPQHF	.	.	TRBV12-3/TRBV12-4	TRBJ1-5
TGTGCCACCAGTGTCACAGGGCACCCCTACGAGCAGTACTTC	CATSVTGHPYEQYF	.	.	TRBV24-1	TRBJ2-7
TGTGCTAGTGGTAGCGGACTAGCGGGAGATCCGAACACCGGGGAGCTGTTTTTT	CASGSGLAGDPNTGELFF	TRBD2	.	TRBV12-5	TRBJ2-2
TGTGCCAGCAGTTTAGTGGAGTCAGGCACTGAAGCTTTCTTT	CASSLVESGTEAFF	.	.	TRBV27	TRBJ1-1
TGTGCCAGCAGCTTAGTCCCCCTCACCGGGGAGCTGTTTTTT	CASSLVPLTGELFF	.	.	TRBV11-2	TRBJ2-2
TGTGCCAGCAGCTTTGGGGGCGCAAATGAAAAACTGTTTTTT	CASSFGGANEKLFF	.	.	TRBV7-2	TRBJ1-4
TGTGCCAGCAGCTTGACTAGCGGGAGCACAGATACGCAGTATTTT	CASSLTSGSTDTQYF	TRBD2	.	TRBV7-9	TRBJ2-3
TGTGCCAGCAGTACGGACAGCGGGTGGTATGGCTACACCTTC	CASSTDSGWYGYTF	.	.	TRBV6-4	TRBJ1-2
TGTGCCAGCTCGCGTTACCGGGACAGGGTAACAGATACGCAGTATTTT	CASSRYRDRVTDTQYF	TRBD1	.	TRBV18	TRBJ2-3
TGCAGCGTGGGGGGACAGGTTAATGAAAAACTGTTTTTT	CSVGGQVNEKLFF	TRBD1	.	TRBV29-1	TRBJ1-4
TGTGCCAGTAGTATACAGGTATCGGAGACCCAGTACTTC	CASSIQVSETQYF	.	.	TRBV19	TRBJ2-5
TGTGCCAGCAGCCCGCGCCTACAGGGAGGAACCCCTGAAGCTTTCTTT	CASSPRLQGGTPEAFF	.	.	TRBV7-9	TRBJ1-1
TGTGCCAGCAGTTACTTGACTACAGGGGATTCACCCCTCCACTTT	CASSYLTTGDSPLHF	TRBD1	.	TRBV6-2/TRBV6-3	TRBJ1-6
TGTGCCAGCAGCCCATATCAGGGGGTCGACTATGGCTACACCTTC	CASSPYQGVDYGYTF	TRBD1	.	TRBV5-4	TRBJ1-2
TGCAGCGTTGAGGCAGGGAGTAGAAACGAGCAGTACTTC	CSVEAGSRNEQYF	.	.	TRBV29-1	TRBJ2-7
TGTGCCAGCAGCTCGCAGGGGAATGAGCAGTTCTTC	CASSSQGNEQFF	.	.	TRBV7-9	TRBJ2-1
TGTGCCAGCAGTTTAAGCGGGCTGAAAGAGACCCAGTACTTC	CASSLSGLKETQYF	.	.	TRBV28	TRBJ2-5
TGCGCCAGCAGCCAAGTAAAGTTGGTTGGAGGGAACGGCTACACCTTC	CASSQVKLVGGNGYTF	.	once	TRBV4-1	TRBJ1-2
TGTGCCAGCAGCCAAGATCGGTCCCCTAGCCCGCAAGAGACCCAGTACTTC	CASSQDRSPSPQETQYF	.	.	TRBV3-1/TRBV3-2	TRBJ2-5
TGTGCCAGCGAATCAACTATGACTAGCGGGAGTTGTGATTTT	CASESTMTSGSCDF	TRBD2	.	TRBV11-1	TRBJ2-3
TGTGCCAGCTCAGGACAGAATAGCAATCAGCCCCAGCATTTT	CASSGQNSNQPQHF	.	.	TRBV18	TRBJ1-5
TGTGCCATCAGTGATGATACAGGGATGGATACGCAGTATTTT	CAISDDTGMDTQYF	.	.	TRBV10-3	TRBJ2-3
TGTGCCACCAAAACAGGGCCGGCGAACACTGAAGCTTTCTTT	CATKTGPANTEAFF	.	once	TRBV28	TRBJ1-1
TGTGCCAGCAGTTACCTTCATCTTCAGTACTTC	CASSYLHLQYF	.	.	TRBV28	TRBJ2-7
TGTGCCACCAGTGATTTGCGACAGATCACCTACGAGCAGTACTTC	CATSDLRQITYEQYF	.	.	TRBV24-1	TRBJ2-7
TGTGCCAGCAGCAGGACAGGGAGCCCTGAAGCTTTCTTT	CASSRTGSPEAFF	TRBD1	.	TRBV5-4	TRBJ1-1
TGTGCCAGCAGCTTAGCGGGCCGTGCTTCCAATGAGCAGTTCTTC	CASSLAGRASNEQFF	.	.	TRBV11-3	TRBJ2-1
TGCGCCAGCAGCTTGGAGTACTCGTCGGTGGGCTACACCTTC	CASSLEYSSVGYTF	.	.	TRBV5-1	TRBJ1-2
TGTGCCAGCAGTTACGTGGGGGAAGGAACCCAGCATTTT	CASSYVGEGTQHF	.	.	TRBV6-5	TRBJ1-5
TGTGCCAGTAGTTGGGCGGGATACACAGATACGCAGTATTTT	CASSWAGYTDTQYF	.	.	TRBV19	TRBJ2-3
TGCGCCAGCAGCCAAGACCCGGGACAGGGGGTTAGCACCGGGGAGCTGTTTTTT	CASSQDPGQGVSTGELFF	TRBD1	.	TRBV4-3	TRBJ2-2
TGTGCCAGCAGCCAAGCGGGAGCTACCTACGAGCAGTACTTC	CASSQAGATYEQYF	.	.	TRBV3-1/TRBV3-2	TRBJ2-7
TGTGCCAGCTCCCTGGTGAGGGATGGTGGCTACACCTTC	CASSLVRDGGYTF	.	.	TRBV27	TRBJ1-2